Below, one T cell receptor (beta chain) is given with its context. The length of the CDR3 is 14 residues. CDR1 DFQATT and CDR2 SNEGSKA come from the germline V gene (reference sequence). V was trimmed by 3 bases and J by 1 base, leaving 13 bases between them. This entry is derived from a study of CD8 T cells in Susac syndrome. Reverse transcription of about 0.5 to 1 ug RNA was carried out with random hexamers. Using its own MiXCR run on the immunoSEQ multiplex PCR reads, TCRdb lists one record per CDR3 protein. Here the sample spans some 150,000 distinct CDR3 sequences, approximately 95% being singletons.

Sequencing input: CD8+ T cells from PBMCs. This TCR was sampled from a human donor in good health. The rearrangement uses TRBV20-1 and TRBJ2-7; a possible D gene is TRBD2 (5 bases). DNA for the CDR3: TGCAGTGCTAGCCGAGGACGGGGTTCCTACGAGCAGTACTTC. Encoded protein: CSASRGRGSYEQYF.